Sequencing of this T cell receptor beta chain was carried out in a study of blood T cells in healthy people across ages. Overall study results and limits: Long-lived donors had more naive CD4+ cells and higher diversity than aged donors. Per million T cells, TCR beta diversity dropped about linearly as age rose.

Isolating PBMCs gave at least 6 million of these cells per sample. Every sample gave at least 5.5 micrograms of total RNA when it was extracted. Comment on this clonotype: Its specificity is unknown.

Primed by a sample-barcoded 5' primer and a J-beta primer mix, a second PCR proceeded for about 7 to 11 cycles. MiXCR, applied by TCRdb to the 5' RACE reads, yields one record per CDR3 protein. The repertoire has about 1.1 million distinct CDR3 sequences, roughly two fifths of them found once; the top ten carry around 13%. The germline V gene encodes CDR1 MGHRA and CDR2 YSYEKL. This CDR3 comprises 15 residues. With 4 bases clipped from V and 8 bases from J, the junction kept 9 bases outside the gene matches. The chain couples TRBV4-1 to TRBJ2-1, with 9 bases aligning to TRBD1. The clonotype was recovered from a man in his late teens or twenties in good health. Sequenced: blood. CDR3 bases: TGCGCCAGCAGCCTCATTTGGACAGGGGTAGATGAGCAGTTCTTC. Amino acids: CASSLIWTGVDEQFF.